Listed here is a single T cell receptor beta chain. This clonotype was counted many times. Its binding antigen is unknown. Base qualities were left out, and no much larger clone turns up one base away. Genomic DNA was used as template for profiling of TCR beta VDJ combinations and CDR3 sequences. An Illumina HiSeq 2000 was the platform used for TCR repertoire sequencing. The original methods were these. TRBV/TRBJ rearrangement plots, CDR3 size and DJ length profiles, and Simpson's diversity index were used to assess repertoires. The most abundant DNA sequence in the deep sequencing data was defined as the immunodominant clone. CDR3 amino acid sequences were checked for sharing between subjects and were compared against published repertoires and the VDJdb database. The raw public reads went through TCRdb reprocessing: fastp at Q25, MiXCR clone calling, in-frame beta chains kept. Under each unique CDR3 protein, matching rows form one entry showing the most common genes and DNA. TCRdb, not the original authors, processed these V and J calls. The sample records about 210,000 distinct CDR3 sequences, 34% of which are singletons. The ten largest clones add up to roughly 1.1% of the sample.

Inclusive of the bounding cysteine and phenylalanine, the CDR3 is 16 residues long. The read is trimmed to its CDR3 DNA, 48 bases read in frame from base 1. Clipping removes 4 bases from V and 0 bases from J, with 7 as the unmatched junction base count. The germline V gene gives CDR1 as SGHDT and CDR2 as YYEEEE. The data stem from a study of CD8+CD57+ T cells in acquired aplastic anemia (dated by TCRdb to the late 2010s). Regarding the complete study: A mean of roughly 3.2 ug of DNA, ranging from roughly 0.17 to 30 ug, was extracted from sorted CD4+ and CD8+ cells. Healthy donor samples averaged about 10 million reads for CD4+ and around 12 million for CD8+ cells. Study-wide findings and limitations: No significant difference in CD8+ Simpson's diversity was found between patients and healthy controls (P=0.060). About 30 CD8+ CDR3 sequences were found in both patients and controls but appeared to be highly expressed in patients and within the immunodominant clones of the patients.

TCR repertoires of sorted CD4+ and CD8+ blood T cells from severe aplastic anemia patients and healthy subjects were deep-sequenced in the study. Ficoll-Paque density gradient centrifugation was used to isolate peripheral blood mononuclear cells. Before DNA extraction, CD4+ and CD8+ T cells were sorted with FACS or magnetic beads. The receptor comes from a human donor in good health, serving as a control. The chain uses TRBV5-6 and TRBJ2-7; TRBD1 agrees with 10 junctional bases. The sequencing sample was made of sorted CD4+, CD8+, or CD8+CD57+ T cells (not recorded which) from PBMCs. In nucleotide form, the sequence is TGTGCCAGCAGCCCGTGGGGGACAGGGGACTCCTACGAGCAGTACTTC. Its protein is CASSPWGTGDSYEQYF.